This T cell receptor beta chain was captured by sequencing in a study of blood T cell repertoires in COVID-19. Looking at the study overall: Sites across the United States, Italy and Spain contributed samples from acute and convalescent COVID-19.

Produced via immunoSEQ multiplex PCR; TCRdb's table is partial and in-frame only. This table has about 190,000 clones, 70% to 85% appearing once. This CDR3 region has 13 residues. The V and J ends lost 7 bases and 10 bases respectively, with 19 bases between them. This chain links TRBV12-3 or TRBV12-4 with TRBJ1-1; maybe TRBD1 (5 bases). Sequenced input: peripheral blood. This sequence originates from an older man with COVID-19, enrolled during active disease. The CDR3 nucleotides are TGTGCCAGCACCCGGGGGGATACGCATCTAGCTTTCTTT. Encoded protein: CASTRGDTHLAFF.